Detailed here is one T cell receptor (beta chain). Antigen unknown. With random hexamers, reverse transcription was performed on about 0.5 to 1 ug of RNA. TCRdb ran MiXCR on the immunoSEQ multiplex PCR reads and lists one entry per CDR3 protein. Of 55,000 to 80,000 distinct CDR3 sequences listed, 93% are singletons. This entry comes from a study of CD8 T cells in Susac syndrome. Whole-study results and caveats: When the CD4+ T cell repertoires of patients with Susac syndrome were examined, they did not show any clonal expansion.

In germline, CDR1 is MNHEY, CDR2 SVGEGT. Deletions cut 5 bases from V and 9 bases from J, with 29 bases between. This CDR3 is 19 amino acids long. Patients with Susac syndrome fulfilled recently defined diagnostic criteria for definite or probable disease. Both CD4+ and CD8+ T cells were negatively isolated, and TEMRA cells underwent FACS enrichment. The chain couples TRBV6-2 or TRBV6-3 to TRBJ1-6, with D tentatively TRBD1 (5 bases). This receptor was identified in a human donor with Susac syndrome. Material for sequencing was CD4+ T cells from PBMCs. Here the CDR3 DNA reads TGTGCCAGCAGTCCGCGCTCGTATGGGACGGCTGTAGTCGGTTCACCCCTCCACTTT. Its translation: CASSPRSYGTAVVGSPLHF.